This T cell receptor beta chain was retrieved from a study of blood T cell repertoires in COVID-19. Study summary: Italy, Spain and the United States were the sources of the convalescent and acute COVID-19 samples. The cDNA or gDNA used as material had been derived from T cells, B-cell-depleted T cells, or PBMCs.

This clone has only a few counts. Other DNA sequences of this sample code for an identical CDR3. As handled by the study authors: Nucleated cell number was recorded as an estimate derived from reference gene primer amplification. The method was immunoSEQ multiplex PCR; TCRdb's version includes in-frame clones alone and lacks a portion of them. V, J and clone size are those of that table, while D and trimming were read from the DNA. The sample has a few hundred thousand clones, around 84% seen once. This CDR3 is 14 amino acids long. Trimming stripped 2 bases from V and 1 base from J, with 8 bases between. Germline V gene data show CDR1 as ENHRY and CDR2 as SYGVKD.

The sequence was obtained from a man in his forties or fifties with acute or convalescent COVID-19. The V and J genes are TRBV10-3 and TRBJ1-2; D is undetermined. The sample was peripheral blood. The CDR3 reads CAISETGLNYGYTF. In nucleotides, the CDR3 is TGTGCCATCAGTGAGACCGGTCTTAACTATGGCTACACCTTC.